This entry lists 16 T cell receptor beta chains sequenced from one sample in a study of cytomegalovirus exposure and HLA in healthy donors. Use of 60 Vbeta and 13 Jbeta primers characterized the PCR. The data were produced by immunoSEQ multiplex PCR, yet TCRdb's version contains in-frame clones alone and is incomplete. Among 200,000 to 250,000 clones listed, about 83% were seen once. The sequenced sample consisted of PBMCs. Source of these receptors: a girl between 5 and 17 years old in good health and CMV-seronegative.

V is TRBV9 and J is TRBJ1-2; 8 positions agree with TRBD1. Trimming removed 0 bases from V and 8 bases from J; junction bases left unmatched: 0. The CDR3 runs 12 residues. CDR1 is SGDLS and CDR2 is YYNGEE in the germline V gene. CDR3 region: CASSVDRGGYTF. The CDR3 DNA follows: TGTGCCAGCAGCGTAGACAGGGGGGGCTACACCTTC.

The J gene is TRBJ1-2, the V gene TRBV25-1; the D gene is possibly TRBD1 (6 bases). Trimming removed 7 bases from V and 7 bases from J, with 16 bases in between. The CDR3 contains 13 residues. Germline V gene lookup returns CDR1 MGHDK and CDR2 SYGVNS. Here the CDR3 DNA reads TGTGCCAGCACCCCGAACCAGGGGACTGGCTACACCTTC. It codes for CASTPNQGTGYTF.

V and J are TRBV2 and TRBJ1-5; 7 bases agree with TRBD1. Germline V CDR1 and CDR2: SNHLY, FYNNEI. The CDR3 runs 15 residues. Unmatched junction bases numbered 5, after V lost 6 bases and J lost 0 bases. The CDR3 is CASRDRSYSNQPQHF. The CDR3 DNA sequence: TGTGCCAGCAGGGACAGGAGTTATAGCAATCAGCCCCAGCATTTT.

This sequence joins TRBV9 and TRBJ2-3; D is possibly TRBD2 (6 bases). V was shortened by 3 bases and J by 2 bases, with 16 bases between the two germline ends. Germline CDR1 SGDLS, CDR2 YYNGEE. This CDR3 has 16 residues. The DNA of the CDR3 is TGTGCCAGCAGCGCGGGACTCCCAGGTTACACAGATACGCAGTATTTT. Its protein is CASSAGLPGYTDTQYF.

The J gene is TRBJ2-6, the V gene TRBV19; weak D call: TRBD1 (6 bases). Trimming left V 3 bases short and J 0 bases short, with 24 bases between. There are 21 residues in the CDR3. CDR1 and CDR2 from the germline V gene are LNHDA and SQIVND (reference sequence). Here the CDR3 reads CASSIDPIGTSGLSGANVLTF. The CDR3 DNA reads TGTGCCAGTAGTATCGATCCTATAGGGACATCAGGACTCTCTGGGGCCAACGTCCTGACTTTC.

The sample holds one count of this clone. This chain uses TRBV6-6 with TRBJ1-4, with a tentative D call TRBD1 (5 bases). Trimming pared 6 bases from V and 8 bases from J, leaving 10 bases between. Germline CDR1 MNHNY, CDR2 SVGAGI (reference sequence). The CDR3 contains 12 residues. This chain's CDR3 is CASSLGGEKLFF. The CDR3 bases are TGTGCCAGCAGCCTGGGGGGAGAAAAACTGTTTTTT.

The rearrangement joins TRBV7-9 to TRBJ2-1; TRBD2 might be the D (6 bases). The CDR3 spans 15 residues. Trimming took 0 bases from V and 8 from J, leaving 14 bases between them. Germline V gene data show CDR1 as SEHNR and CDR2 as FQNEAQ (reference sequence). CDR3 bases: TGTGCCAGCAGCTTAGCACGACACCCGGGAGATGAGCAGTTCTTC. The encoded protein is CASSLARHPGDEQFF.

CDR3: CASSFTTGGGTEAFF. CDR3 nucleotides: TGTGCCAGCAGCTTTACGACAGGGGGGGGGACTGAAGCTTTCTTT. The chain recombines TRBV7-8 with TRBJ1-1; TRBD1 aligns across 9 bases. J lost 5 bases, V lost 3 bases, and 7 bases had no gene match. Germline lookup yields CDR1 SGHVS and CDR2 FQNEAQ. The CDR3 sequence is 15 residues long.

The rearrangement links TRBV29-1 to TRBJ2-1; a weak D match, TRBD1 (5 bases). Germline CDR1 reads SQVTM; CDR2 reads ANQGSEA. The CDR3 extends over 14 amino acids. The V end lost 5 bases, the J end lost 3 bases, and 14 bases lay between the germline ends. The CDR3 sequence is CSVIKGYSYNEQFF. The CDR3 coding sequence is TGCAGCGTTATAAAGGGGTACAGCTACAATGAGCAGTTCTTC.

The chain is built from TRBV28 and TRBJ2-1, with a weak D call TRBD2 (5 bases). CDR1 and CDR2 (germline): MDHEN, SYDVKM. The CDR3 is 11 amino acids. V dropped 3 bases and J dropped 10 bases, with 7 bases sitting between them. The chain's CDR3 is CASSFEGEQFF. In nucleotides, the CDR3 is TGTGCCAGCAGTTTCGAGGGAGAGCAGTTCTTC. The full variable domain, completed using reference TRBV28 and TRBJ2-1, is DVKVTQSSRYLVKRTGEKVFLECVQDMDHENMFWYRQDPGLGLRLIYFSYDVKMKEKGDIPEGYSVSREKKERFSLILESASTNQTSMYLCASSFEGEQFFGPGTRLTVL.

The chain joins TRBV7-9 to TRBJ2-5; no clear D. Gene TRBJ2-7 matches the end of the DNA better, so the J call may be wrong. CDR1 SEHNR and CDR2 FQNEAQ come from the germline V gene (reference sequence). The CDR3 is made up of 13 amino acids. For the CDR3, the DNA is TGTGCCAGCAGCTTAGGAGGAATCTACGAGCAGTACTTC. Its translation: CASSLGGIYEQYF.

The sample holds one count of this clone. The gene calls are TRBV28 and TRBJ2-7, with D maybe TRBD2 (6 bases). The germline CDR1 and CDR2 sequences are MDHEN and SYDVKM. The CDR3 is made up of 15 amino acids. V lost 8 bases to trimming and J lost 3 bases, with 20 bases between them. The CDR3 sequence: CASESRGTGGYEQYF. CDR3 in DNA: TGTGCCAGCGAGTCTCGTGGGACCGGGGGCTACGAGCAGTACTTC.

The gene calls are TRBV6-1 and TRBJ2-2; 7 bases are a match to TRBD2. V dropped 1 base and J dropped 2; count of bases not matched to a gene: 1. The length of the CDR3 is 15 residues. CDR1 is MNHNS and CDR2 is SASEGT in the germline V gene. The chain's CDR3 is CASSEGTRNTGELFF. The CDR3 DNA is TGTGCCAGCAGTGAAGGGACTAGAAACACCGGGGAGCTGTTTTTT.

The chain joins TRBV6-5 to TRBJ1-2; 10 bases are shared with TRBD1. J was trimmed by 4 bases and V by 5 bases; bases with no gene match: 4. The CDR3 runs 14 residues. Germline CDR1 MNHEY, CDR2 SVGAGI. CDR3 sequence: CASSDRDRGYGYTF. The CDR3 DNA sequence: TGTGCCAGCAGTGATAGGGACAGGGGCTATGGCTACACCTTC.

Comments on this clone: The sample contains more than one DNA sequence encoding this CDR3. This sequence joins TRBV28 and TRBJ1-1; D unclear. CDR3 length: 11 residues. CDR1 is MDHEN and CDR2 is SYDVKM in the germline V gene. The V and J ends lost 7 bases and 0 bases respectively, with 3 bases between them. The CDR3 nucleotides read TGTGCCAGCACGGTGAACACTGAAGCTTTCTTT. Encoded protein: CASTVNTEAFF.

The chain couples TRBV10-2 to TRBJ1-1; D is possibly TRBD1 (5 bases). There are 13 residues in the CDR3. Deletions cut 6 bases from V and 1 base from J, with 9 bases between. The germline gives CDR1 WSHSY, CDR2 SAAADI. The CDR3 DNA reads as TGCGCCAGCAGCTTGACAGAGAACACTGAAGCTTTCTTT. This encodes CASSLTENTEAFF.